Included here is one T cell receptor beta chain sequence, with context. What it binds is not known. The data are from a study of T cell responses to AZD1222 COVID-19 vaccine. The CDR3 is made up of 12 amino acids. With 5 bases removed from V and 6 bases from J, the gap between germline ends came to 10 bases. Germline V gives CDR1 SGHAT, CDR2 FQNNGV. Study conclusions and caveats: Unmutated variant regions are reportedly targeted by nearly half of spike-specific TCRs. Spike was spanned by vaccine-associated CD4 TCRs, which were dominant at 160-218 and 743-854. Clonal diversity was possibly underestimated, and the donors were mostly white British, with more females.

Sequenced by immunoSEQ multiplex PCR; TCRdb stores in-frame clones only, minus some. The profile covers 130,000 to 150,000 clones, with roughly 80% appearing a single time and 4.1% taken by the ten largest. The sequencing here drew on peripheral blood, taken on day 0 of MenACWY control vaccination. This chain connects TRBV11-2 to TRBJ1-1; D possibly corresponds to TRBD1 (5 bases). The TCR originated in an adult in good health. The CDR3 is CASSLGEPEAFF. The CDR3 DNA is TGTGCCAGCAGCCTAGGGGAGCCTGAAGCTTTCTTT. The whole variable domain, remainder taken from reference TRBV11-2 and TRBJ1-1, is EAGVAQSPRYKIIEKRQSVAFWCNPISGHATLYWYQQILGQGPKLLIQFQNNGVVDDSQLPKDRFSAERLKGVDSTLKIQPAKLEDSAVYLCASSLGEPEAFFGQGTRLTVV.